This T cell receptor beta chain originates from a study of cytomegalovirus exposure and HLA in healthy donors. On the study more broadly: Earlier results showed approximately 110 million unique TCR beta sequences derived from roughly 190 million T cells. Unique TCRs from HLA-typed donors, 70 million to 100 million of them, were held in an early data release.

In the PCR, 60 Vbeta and 13 Jbeta primers were used. Only in-frame clones appear in the TCRdb table, and some are missing; sequencing was by immunoSEQ multiplex PCR. The table has approximately 120,000 clones, 75% to 85% seen once. This clone came up a few times. What it binds is not known. This CDR3 spans 16 amino acids. The germline V gene has CDR1 SGDLS and CDR2 YYNGEE. Trimming removed 5 bases at V and 7 bases at J, with 21 bases between. Findings of the study overall: Roughly uniform sequencing depth across donors was assumed, possibly incorrectly. As was reported, the HLA-A and HLA-B alleles of most subjects were accurately predicted from TCR beta sequences.

Sequences were obtained from PBMCs. The receptor was derived from a man in his forties or fifties in good health and CMV-seronegative. The chain links TRBV9 to TRBJ1-4, with a possible D match to TRBD1 (5 bases). CDR3 bases: TGTGCCAGCAGGGAACTCGGGGGGTGGCGGTTTGAAAAACTGTTTTTT. Translated: CASRELGGWRFEKLFF.